The source of this T cell receptor beta chain is a study of T cells in Graves' hyperthyroidism and ophthalmopathy. As regards this clonotype: Its antigen remains unknown.

This CDR3 has 15 residues. CDR1 is MGHRA, CDR2 YSYEKL, per germline. The V and J ends lost 0 bases and 5 bases respectively, with 14 bases between them. Study-level findings and limits: Onset of ophthalmopathy came a median approximately 6.5 months after the model predicted it.

The TCR beta CDR3 regions underwent amplification using RNA transcripts as the source. TCR CDR3 regions were first amplified by RT-PCR with HTBI primers. One entry per CDR3 protein, called by TCRdb with MiXCR from the multiplex PCR reads. Counted here are approximately 600,000 distinct CDR3 sequences, less than 25% occurring once; the ten biggest clones make up 30% to 40%. Diagnostic decisions used clinical symptoms, serum thyroxine and TRAb, thyroid ultrasound and orbital computed tomography. The sample consisted of blood. The chain recombines TRBV4-1 with TRBJ2-7; D may be TRBD1 (5 bases). This TCR was recovered from a man aged 25-40 years with Graves' ophthalmopathy. DNA of the CDR3: TGCGCCAGCAGCCAAGAATGGGCAGGGAAGAACGAGCAGTACTTC. Encoded protein: CASSQEWAGKNEQYF.